This TCR beta chain stems from a study of regulatory T cells in long-lasting Graves disease. According to the study, TCR beta libraries were built with iRepertoire HTBI primers and CDR3-region Arm-PCR. TCRdb re-called the multiplex PCR reads with MiXCR, one entry per CDR3 protein. The repertoire holds more than 450,000 distinct CDR3 sequences, with more than 10% as singletons. Germline CDR1 reads MNHEY; CDR2 reads SVGAGI. Trimming left V 2 bases short and J 9 bases short, with 20 bases between. This CDR3 spans 15 amino acids. Time point in this sample: newly diagnosed GD, antithyroid drugs for less than 3 months. Extracted RNA from PBMCs served as the source of the TCR library. Separately, the same data were catalogued under a study of T cells in Graves' hyperthyroidism and ophthalmopathy.

This TCR was sampled from a woman aged 25 to 39 with Graves disease. Sequencing was performed on peripheral blood mononuclear cells (PBMCs), taken at new diagnosis, from a patient treated with antithyroid drugs. V usage is TRBV6-5 and J usage is TRBJ2-7; TRBD1 might be the D (5 bases). CDR3 region: CASSYRAGRKGGQYF. The CDR3 nucleotides are TGTGCCAGCAGTTACCGGGCAGGGCGGAAAGGCGGGCAGTACTTC.